A selection of T cell receptor beta chains follows, all from one sample in a study of cytomegalovirus exposure and HLA in healthy donors. The repertoire was sequenced with immunoSEQ multiplex PCR; TCRdb's copy has only in-frame clones and lacks some. Of over 150,000 clones detected, around 69% appear once; the ten largest clones hold 1.3% to 1.5%. The sequenced material came from PBMCs. The receptors were sampled from a man aged 60-69 years in good health and CMV-seronegative. Each CDR3 is given with its conserved first and last residue. A D gene is named only where the DNA matches it firmly. The size entry is marked missing in some rows and otherwise reads once, few, many or a size class.

j_gene,d_gene,abundance,v_gene,CDR3aa,CDR3nt
TRBJ2-5,.,few,TRBV28,CASSSGDKQETQYF,TGTGCCAGCAGTTCCGGGGACAAGCAAGAGACCCAGTACTTC
TRBJ1-6,.,.,TRBV15,CATSPSSYNSPLHF,TGTGCCACCAGCCCGAGCTCCTATAATTCACCCCTCCACTTT
TRBJ2-4,TRBD1,.,TRBV7-2,CASSIWDRNIQYF,TGTGCCAGCAGCATATGGGACAGAAACATTCAGTACTTC
TRBJ1-2,TRBD1,few,TRBV6-6,CASRDRGEGYGYTF,TGTGCCAGCAGGGACAGGGGGGAGGGCTATGGCTACACCTTC
TRBJ2-5,.,.,TRBV5-1,CASSLGQIKETQYF,TGCGCCAGCAGCTTGGGACAGATAAAAGAGACCCAGTACTTC
TRBJ2-7,TRBD2,.,TRBV7-2,CASSLSPSGGWEQYF,TGTGCCAGCAGCTTATCTCCTAGCGGGGGTTGGGAGCAGTACTTC
TRBJ2-3,.,.,TRBV11-3,CASSQPSGGRIGTDTQYF,TGTGCCAGCAGCCAACCCTCAGGGGGGCGGATCGGCACAGATACGCAGTATTTT
TRBJ2-7,.,.,TRBV5-1,CASSLGSGFELPYEQYF,TGCGCCAGCAGCTTGGGTTCAGGATTCGAACTCCCCTACGAGCAGTACTTC
TRBJ1-1,.,once,TRBV27,CASSWGGLGTEAFF,TGTGCCAGCAGTTGGGGGGGTTTGGGCACTGAAGCTTTCTTT
TRBJ2-1,.,once,TRBV10-1,CASSAQSSYNEQFF,TGCGCCAGCAGTGCACAGAGCTCCTACAATGAGCAGTTCTTC
TRBJ1-6,TRBD1,.,TRBV2,CASLLPQGGSSPLHF,TGTGCCAGCCTACTCCCGCAGGGGGGTAGTTCACCCCTCCACTTT
TRBJ1-1,.,once,TRBV29-1,CSVLTLGGGTEAFF,TGCAGCGTCCTAACCCTGGGGGGGGGTACTGAAGCTTTCTTT
TRBJ2-3,TRBD2,.,TRBV10-1,CASSGLAGGADTQYF,TGCGCCAGCAGTGGACTAGCGGGAGGAGCAGATACGCAGTATTTT
TRBJ2-5,.,.,TRBV6-6,CASSYSGGPSQETQYF,TGTGCCAGCAGTTACTCTGGAGGACCCTCCCAAGAGACCCAGTACTTC
TRBJ2-1,.,.,TRBV6-5,CATSERISNEQFF,TGTGCCACCTCAGAGCGGATTTCGAATGAGCAGTTCTTC